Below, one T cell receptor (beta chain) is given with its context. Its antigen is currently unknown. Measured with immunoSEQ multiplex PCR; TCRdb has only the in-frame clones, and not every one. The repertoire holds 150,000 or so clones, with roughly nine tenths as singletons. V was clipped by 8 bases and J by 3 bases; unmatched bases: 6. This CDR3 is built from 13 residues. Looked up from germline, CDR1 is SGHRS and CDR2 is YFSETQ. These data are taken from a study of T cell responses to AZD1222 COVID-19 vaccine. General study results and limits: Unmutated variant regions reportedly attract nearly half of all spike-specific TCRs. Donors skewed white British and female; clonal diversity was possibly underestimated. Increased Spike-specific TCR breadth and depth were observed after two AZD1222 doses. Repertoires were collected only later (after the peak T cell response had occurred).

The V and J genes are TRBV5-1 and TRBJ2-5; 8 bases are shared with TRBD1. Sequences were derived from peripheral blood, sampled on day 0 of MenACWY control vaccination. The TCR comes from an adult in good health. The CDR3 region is CASGQGSKETQYF. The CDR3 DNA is TGCGCCAGTGGACAGGGCAGTAAAGAGACCCAGTACTTC. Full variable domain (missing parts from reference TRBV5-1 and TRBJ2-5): KAGVTQTPRYLIKTRGQQVTLSCSPISGHRSVSWYQQTPGQGLQFLFEYFSETQRNKGNFPGRFSGRQFSNSRSEMNVSTLELGDSALYLCASGQGSKETQYFGPGTRLLVL.